This T cell receptor beta chain emerged from a study of vaccination and CD4 T cells after COVID-19. Findings and limits, study-wide: Only post-vaccination samples contained a median 86.3% of the reactive clones in convalescent patients.

Regarding this clonotype: The target antigen is unknown.

Between the trimmed V and J ends, which lost 7 bases and 7 bases, there was a span of 11 bases. This CDR3 spans 13 amino acids. CDR1 is MNHEY and CDR2 is SMNVEV in the germline V gene (reference sequence). Treatment defined: approximately nine-day PBMC culture with coronavirus spike peptide pools or control peptides (ViraFEST assay). The cultures had half their medium swapped for fresh IL-2 medium on days 3 and 7. Researchers used the Oncomine TCR Beta short-read assay to sequence DNA from cultured CD4+ T cells. TCRdb redid the calling of the PCR reads with MiXCR, one entry per CDR3 protein. This sample has over 9,000 distinct CDR3 sequences; roughly 50% occur once, and the top ten carry 10% to 15%.

The sample taken for sequencing was CD4+ T cells from blood, cultured in vitro. The clonotype originates from a human donor who had recovered from COVID-19. The chain uses TRBV27 and TRBJ1-6, with D perhaps TRBD1 (6 bases). The CDR3 DNA reads as TGTGCCAGCAAGCACAGGGAGAATTCACCCCTCCACTTT. Translation: CASKHRENSPLHF.